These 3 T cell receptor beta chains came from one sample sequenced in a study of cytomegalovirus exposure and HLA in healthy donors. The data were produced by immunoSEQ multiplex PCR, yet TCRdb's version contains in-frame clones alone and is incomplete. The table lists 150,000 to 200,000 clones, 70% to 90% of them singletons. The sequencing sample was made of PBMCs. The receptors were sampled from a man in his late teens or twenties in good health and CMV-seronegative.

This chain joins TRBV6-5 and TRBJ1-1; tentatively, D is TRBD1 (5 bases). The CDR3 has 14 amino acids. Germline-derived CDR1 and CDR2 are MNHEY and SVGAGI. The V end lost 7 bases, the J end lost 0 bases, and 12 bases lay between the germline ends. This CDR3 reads CASTWTRMNTEAFF. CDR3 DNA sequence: TGTGCCAGCACCTGGACACGGATGAACACTGAAGCTTTCTTT.

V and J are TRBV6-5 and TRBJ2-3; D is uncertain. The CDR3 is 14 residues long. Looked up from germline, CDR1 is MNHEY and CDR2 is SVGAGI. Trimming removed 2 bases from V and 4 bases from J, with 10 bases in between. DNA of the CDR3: TGTGCCAGCAGTTACGGGCTTGTCGCAGATACGCAGTATTTT. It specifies CASSYGLVADTQYF.

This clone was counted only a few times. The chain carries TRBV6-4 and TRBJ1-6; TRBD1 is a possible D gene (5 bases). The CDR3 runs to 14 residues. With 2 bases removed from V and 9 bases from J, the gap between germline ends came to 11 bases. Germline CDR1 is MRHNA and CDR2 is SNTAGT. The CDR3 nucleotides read TGTGCCAGCAGTGACGGGCAGGGAGGTTCACCCCTCCACTTT. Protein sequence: CASSDGQGGSPLHF.